Listed below are T cell receptor beta chains from one sample, sequenced in a study of OX40 agonist ivuxolimab in advanced cancers. This table comes from immunoSEQ multiplex PCR, and its TCRdb copy is limited to in-frame clones, with some not included. The sample records tens of thousands of clones, around 88% being singletons. Sample: CD4+ or CD8+ T cells sorted from blood, taken in a trial of the OX40 agonist ivuxolimab. Source of these receptors: an adult with an advanced solid tumor such as melanoma, head and neck, liver or kidney cancer. CDR3s include the opening cysteine and the closing phenylalanine or tryptophan. Size is omitted from some rows. Given values are once, few, many or a class for expanded clones.

TRBV7-9	TRBJ2-1	NA	CASLAGASYNEQFF
TRBV11-2	TRBJ2-6	NA	CASSLADNGGSGANVLTF
TRBV4-1	TRBJ2-1	NA	CASSQEGLAGADEQFF
TRBV7-9	TRBJ1-1	NA	CASSSRTTGTEAFF
TRBV6-5	TRBJ1-1	NA	CASKGNQGPVEAFF
TRBV2	TRBJ2-7	NA	CASSDGGDTRYEQYF
TRBV7-9	TRBJ2-1	once	CASSSPRAESYNEQFF
TRBV28	TRBJ2-1	NA	CASSLEGPINEQFF
TRBV5-1	TRBJ2-7	NA	CASSFQGLYEQYF
TRBV27	TRBJ2-7	once	CASSPQGYEQYF
TRBV28	TRBJ1-1	NA	CASSIYSPPGGRENTEAFF
TRBV9	TRBJ1-3	NA	CASSVYSTDSGNTIYF
TRBV18	TRBJ2-1	once	CASSPLYGDNNEQFF
TRBV28	TRBJ2-2	NA	CASSTSGNTGELFF
TRBV7-8	TRBJ2-7	NA	CASSSYRGTYEQYF
TRBV30	TRBJ1-1	NA	CAWPTGVVEAFF
TRBV5-1	TRBJ2-1	NA	CASSLAPGGGSGSPLVNEQFF
TRBV5-1	TRBJ2-2	NA	CASSRTGHTGELFF
TRBV11-2	TRBJ1-2	NA	CASSLHSGGLYGYTF
TRBV27	TRBJ2-2	NA	CASSPGWTGTDYTGELFF
TRBV9	TRBJ2-7	NA	CASSAGLGAYEQYF
TRBV2	TRBJ2-7	NA	CASWGGQNRPHYEQYF
TRBV1	TRBJ2-1	NA	CTSSISGGRASNEQFF
TRBV12-5	TRBJ2-2	NA	CASGFASGNTGELFF
TRBV12-5	TRBJ2-3	once	CASGWVDNTDTQYF
TRBV4-1	TRBJ2-7	NA	CASSLGPGGPYEQYF
TRBV7-8	TRBJ2-4	once	CASSPGLAGDKNIQYF
TRBV6-1	TRBJ2-7	NA	CASSEFSGYEQYF
TRBV11-3	TRBJ1-1	few	CASSLVAGVTEAFF
TRBV6-6	TRBJ1-1	NA	CASTSGRTEGIEAFF
TRBV5-1	TRBJ1-2	NA	CASSSTGIDYGYTF
TRBV30	TRBJ1-1	NA	CAWARGNTEAFF
TRBV5-8	TRBJ1-2	few	CASSLWRQLYTFWGYTF
TRBV11-2	TRBJ1-4	NA	CASRTIWGRDEKLFF
TRBV4-1	TRBJ1-2	NA	CASSQESGDRLF
TRBV7-2	TRBJ2-7	NA	CASSPAWGRKYEQYF
TRBV7-2	TRBJ1-5	NA	CASSSFRTAGDDQPQHF
TRBV12-5	TRBJ2-3	once	CASGLGGSTDTQYF
TRBV28	TRBJ2-7	NA	CASSIGTSGSSYEQYF
TRBV27	TRBJ1-3	NA	CASSFLPWSSGNTIYF